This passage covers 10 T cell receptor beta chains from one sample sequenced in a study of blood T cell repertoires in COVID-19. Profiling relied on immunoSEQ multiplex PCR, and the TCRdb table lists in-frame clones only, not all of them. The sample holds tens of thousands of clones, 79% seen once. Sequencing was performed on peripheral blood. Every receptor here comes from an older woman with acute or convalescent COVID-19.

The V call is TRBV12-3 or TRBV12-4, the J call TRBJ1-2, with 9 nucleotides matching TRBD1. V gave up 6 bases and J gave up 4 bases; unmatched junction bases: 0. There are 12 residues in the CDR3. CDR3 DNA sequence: TGTGCCAGCAGGACAGGGGGCTATGGCTACACCTTC. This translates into CASRTGGYGYTF.

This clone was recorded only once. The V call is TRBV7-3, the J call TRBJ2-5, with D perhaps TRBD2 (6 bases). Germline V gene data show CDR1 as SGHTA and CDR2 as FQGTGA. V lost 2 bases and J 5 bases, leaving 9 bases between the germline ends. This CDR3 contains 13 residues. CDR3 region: CASSLGRGETQYF. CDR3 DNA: TGTGCCAGCAGCTTAGGCCGGGGGGAGACCCAGTACTTC. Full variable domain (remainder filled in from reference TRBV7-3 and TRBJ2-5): GAGVSQTPSNKVTEKGKYVELRCDPISGHTALYWYRQSLGQGPEFLIYFQGTGAADDSGLPNDRFFAVRPEGSVSTLKIQRTERGDSAVYLCASSLGRGETQYFGPGTRLLVL.

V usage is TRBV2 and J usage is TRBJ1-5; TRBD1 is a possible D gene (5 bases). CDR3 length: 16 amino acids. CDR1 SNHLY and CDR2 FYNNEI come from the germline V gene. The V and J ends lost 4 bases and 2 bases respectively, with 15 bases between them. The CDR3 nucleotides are TGTGCCAGCAGTGCGGGCAGGGCGGTTGGCAATCAGCCCCAGCATTTT. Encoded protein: CASSAGRAVGNQPQHF.

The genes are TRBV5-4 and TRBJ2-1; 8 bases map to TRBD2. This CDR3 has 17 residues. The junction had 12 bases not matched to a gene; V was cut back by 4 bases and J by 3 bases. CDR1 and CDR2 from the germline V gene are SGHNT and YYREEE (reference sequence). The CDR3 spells CASSLGGGGKNYNEQFF. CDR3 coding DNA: TGTGCCAGCAGCCTGGGAGGCGGGGGGAAAAACTACAATGAGCAGTTCTTC.

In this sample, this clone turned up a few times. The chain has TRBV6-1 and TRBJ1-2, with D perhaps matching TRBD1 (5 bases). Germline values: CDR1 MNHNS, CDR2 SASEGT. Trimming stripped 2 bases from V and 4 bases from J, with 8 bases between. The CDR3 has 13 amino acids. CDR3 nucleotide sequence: TGTGCCAGCAGTGAATATCAGGGCTATGGCTACACCTTC. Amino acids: CASSEYQGYGYTF.

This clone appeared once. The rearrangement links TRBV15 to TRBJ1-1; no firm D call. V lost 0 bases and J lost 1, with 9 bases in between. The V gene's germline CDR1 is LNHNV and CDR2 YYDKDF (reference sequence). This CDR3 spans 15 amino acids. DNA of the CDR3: TGTGCCACCAGCAGAGATTTGGCAGGGAACACTGAAGCTTTCTTT. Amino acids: CATSRDLAGNTEAFF.

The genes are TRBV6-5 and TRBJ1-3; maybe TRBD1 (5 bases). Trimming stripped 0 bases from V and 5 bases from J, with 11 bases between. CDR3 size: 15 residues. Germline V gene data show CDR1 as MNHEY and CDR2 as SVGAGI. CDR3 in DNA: TGTGCCAGCAGTTACTCCTGGGACTTACGAAACACCATATATTTT. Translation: CASSYSWDLRNTIYF.

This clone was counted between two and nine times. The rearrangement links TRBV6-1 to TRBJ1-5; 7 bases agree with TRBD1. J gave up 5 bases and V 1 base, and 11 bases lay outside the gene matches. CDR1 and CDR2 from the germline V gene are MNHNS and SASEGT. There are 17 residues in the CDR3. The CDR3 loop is CASSEGALQGSYQPQHF. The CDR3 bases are TGTGCCAGCAGTGAAGGGGCGCTACAGGGGAGTTATCAGCCCCAGCATTTT.

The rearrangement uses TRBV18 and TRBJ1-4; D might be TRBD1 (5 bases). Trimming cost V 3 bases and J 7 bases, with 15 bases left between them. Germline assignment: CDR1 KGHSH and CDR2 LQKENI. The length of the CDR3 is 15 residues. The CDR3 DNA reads TGTGCCAGCTCACCGTCAATGGGGGGTGGTGAAAAACTGTTTTTT. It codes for CASSPSMGGGEKLFF. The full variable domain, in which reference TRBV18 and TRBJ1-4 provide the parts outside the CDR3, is NAGVMQNPRHLVRRRGQEARLRCSPMKGHSHVYWYRQLPEEGLKFMVYLQKENIIDESGMPKERFSAEFPKEGPSILRIQQVVRGDSAAYFCASSPSMGGGEKLFFGSGTQLSVL.

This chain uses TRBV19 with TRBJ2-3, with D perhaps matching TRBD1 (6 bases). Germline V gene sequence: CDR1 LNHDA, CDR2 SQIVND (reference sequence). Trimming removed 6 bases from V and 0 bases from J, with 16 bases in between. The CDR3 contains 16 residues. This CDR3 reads CASRRGGISSTDTQYF. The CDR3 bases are TGTGCCAGTAGGCGAGGGGGAATATCTAGCACAGATACGCAGTATTTT.